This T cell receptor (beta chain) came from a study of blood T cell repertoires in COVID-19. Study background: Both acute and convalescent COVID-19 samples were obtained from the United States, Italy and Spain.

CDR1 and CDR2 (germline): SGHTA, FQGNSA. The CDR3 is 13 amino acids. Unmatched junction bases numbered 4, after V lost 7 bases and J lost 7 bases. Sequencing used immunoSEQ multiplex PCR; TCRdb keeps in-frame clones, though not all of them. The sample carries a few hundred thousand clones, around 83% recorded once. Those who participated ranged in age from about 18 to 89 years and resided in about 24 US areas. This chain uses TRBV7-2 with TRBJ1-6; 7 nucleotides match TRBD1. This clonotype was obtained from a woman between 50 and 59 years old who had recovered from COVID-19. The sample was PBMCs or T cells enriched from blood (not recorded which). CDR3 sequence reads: CASTKTGNSPLHF. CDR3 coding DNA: TGTGCCAGCACCAAGACAGGGAATTCACCCCTCCACTTT.